These 5 T cell receptor beta chains were sequenced from one sample in a study of control samples from healthy donors and cancer patients. The assay was immunoSEQ multiplex PCR, and TCRdb's table has in-frame clones only and misses some. The table lists approximately 87,000 clones, 75% to 95% of them singletons. Sequencing was carried out using blood. Source of these receptors: a man aged 45-60 years in good health.

This clone was observed a single time. The chain employs TRBV6-6 and TRBJ1-1; D is ambiguous. CDR3 length: 13 residues. CDR1 and CDR2 (germline): MNHNY, SVGAGI (reference sequence). Trimming removed 7 bases from V and 1 base from J, with 10 bases in between. The CDR3 region is CASTLSGNTEAFF. The CDR3, as DNA: TGTGCCAGCACCCTCTCCGGGAACACTGAAGCTTTCTTT.

V usage is TRBV19 and J usage is TRBJ1-1; 8 positions agree with TRBD1. The V and J ends lost 5 bases and 1 base, in that order; junction bases with no gene match: 9. Germline-derived CDR1 and CDR2 are LNHDA and SQIVND (reference sequence). CDR3 length equals 16 residues. The CDR3 DNA sequence: TGTGCCAGTAGTGCGGGACAGGCCTCGGGGAACACTGAAGCTTTCTTT. Its translation is CASSAGQASGNTEAFF.

This clone showed up just once. The chain links TRBV9 to TRBJ2-2; TRBD2 matches at 7 bases. This CDR3 comprises 15 residues. Germline values: CDR1 SGDLS, CDR2 YYNGEE. V dropped 2 bases and J dropped 0; count of bases not matched to a gene: 1. Written as DNA, the CDR3 is TGTGCCAGCAGCGTCAGCGGGGCGAACACCGGGGAGCTGTTTTTT. This gives the protein CASSVSGANTGELFF. The whole variable domain, remainder taken from reference TRBV9 and TRBJ2-2, is DSGVTQTPKHLITATGQRVTLRCSPRSGDLSVYWYQQSLDQGLQFLIQYYNGEERAKGNILERFSAQQFPDLHSELNLSSLELGDSALYFCASSVSGANTGELFFGEGSRLTVL.

The chain employs TRBV5-6 and TRBJ1-3; D unresolved. Per the germline V gene, CDR1 is SGHDT and CDR2 is YYEEEE. The V end was cut by 3 bases, the J end by 3 bases, with 13 bases between. CDR3 length: 15 amino acids. CDR3 amino acids: CASSSTTGFGNTIYF. As DNA, the CDR3 is TGTGCCAGCAGCTCCACTACTGGATTTGGAAACACCATATATTTT.

The chain carries TRBV5-1 and TRBJ1-2; D is uncertain. Germline-derived CDR1 and CDR2 are SGHRS and YFSETQ. The V end was cut by 0 bases, the J end by 4 bases, with 13 bases between. The length of the CDR3 is 15 residues. The CDR3 loop reads CASSLEGLERYGYTF. For the CDR3, the DNA is TGCGCCAGCAGCTTGGAAGGTTTGGAGCGCTATGGCTACACCTTC. The full variable domain, completed using reference TRBV5-1 and TRBJ1-2, is KAGVTQTPRYLIKTRGQQVTLSCSPISGHRSVSWYQQTPGQGLQFLFEYFSETQRNKGNFPGRFSGRQFSNSRSEMNVSTLELGDSALYLCASSLEGLERYGYTFGSGTRLTVV.